This T cell receptor beta chain is drawn from a study of CD8+ T cells in alopecia areata. Worth noting for this clone: Its antigen is not known.

Findings and limits, study-wide: There were also resident alphabeta T cells of normal skin sequenced in scalp samples. Lesional scalp displayed greater clonality than normal scalp, most notably in alopecia totalis/universalis.

cDNA prepared by RNA extraction and subsequent reverse transcription served as the template for sequencing. Sequencing was performed with immunoSEQ multiplex PCR; in TCRdb, only in-frame clones are kept and a portion is missing. The sample has about 220,000 clones; more than 45% are singletons. This sample's treatment: oral pan-JAK inhibitor, 5-10 mg twice daily. Sampling of alopecia areata patients yielded lesional scalp punch biopsies as well as peripheral blood. This CDR3 comprises 13 residues. With 2 bases removed from V and 8 bases from J, the gap between germline ends came to 12 bases. CDR1 and CDR2 from the germline V gene are GTSNPN and SVGIG (reference sequence).

This sequence originates from a human donor with alopecia areata. This rearrangement joins TRBV30 to TRBJ1-4; no reliable D call. The specimen was CD4+ T cells sorted from blood, collected at week 4, from a patient treated with tofacitinib. CDR3 residues: CAWSPGLGEKLFF. The CDR3 DNA is TGTGCCTGGAGTCCGGGATTAGGCGAAAAACTGTTTTTT.